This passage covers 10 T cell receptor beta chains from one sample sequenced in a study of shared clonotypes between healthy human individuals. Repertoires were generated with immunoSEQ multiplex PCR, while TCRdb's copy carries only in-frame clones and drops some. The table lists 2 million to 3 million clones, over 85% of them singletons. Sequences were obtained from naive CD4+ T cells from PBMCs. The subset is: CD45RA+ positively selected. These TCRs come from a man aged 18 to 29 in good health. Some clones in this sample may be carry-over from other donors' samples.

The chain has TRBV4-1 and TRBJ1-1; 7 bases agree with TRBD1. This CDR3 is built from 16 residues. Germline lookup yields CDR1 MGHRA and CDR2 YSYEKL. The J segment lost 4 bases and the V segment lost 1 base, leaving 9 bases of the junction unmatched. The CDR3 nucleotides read TGCGCCAGCAGCCAAGTGGGGAGGGGGCGGCTCACTGAAGCTTTCTTT. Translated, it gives CASSQVGRGRLTEAFF.

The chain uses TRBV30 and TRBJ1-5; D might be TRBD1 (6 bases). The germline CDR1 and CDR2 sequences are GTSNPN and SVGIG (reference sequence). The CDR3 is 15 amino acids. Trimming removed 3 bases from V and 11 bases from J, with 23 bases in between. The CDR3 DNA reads TGTGCCTGGAGCCCCCGGGACATACCCAATCTGGCCCAGCATTTT. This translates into CAWSPRDIPNLAQHF.

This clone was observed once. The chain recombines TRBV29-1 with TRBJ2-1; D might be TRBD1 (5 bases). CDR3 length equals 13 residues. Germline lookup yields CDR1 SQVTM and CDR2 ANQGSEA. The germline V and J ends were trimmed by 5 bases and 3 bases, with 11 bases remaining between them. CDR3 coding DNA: TGCAGCGTTACCCGGACAAGCTACAATGAGCAGTTCTTC. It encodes CSVTRTSYNEQFF.

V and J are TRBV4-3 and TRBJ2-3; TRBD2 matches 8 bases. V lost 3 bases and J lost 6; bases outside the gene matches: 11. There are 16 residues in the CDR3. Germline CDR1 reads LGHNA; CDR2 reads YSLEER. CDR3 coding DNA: TGCGCCAGCAGCCAGCAAGGGACTAGTAGATCCGATACGCAGTATTTT. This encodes CASSQQGTSRSDTQYF.

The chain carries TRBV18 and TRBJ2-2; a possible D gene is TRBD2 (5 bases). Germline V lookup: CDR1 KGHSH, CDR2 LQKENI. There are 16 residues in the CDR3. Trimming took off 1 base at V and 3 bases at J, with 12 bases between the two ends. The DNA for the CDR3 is TGTGCCAGCTCACCACTTATAAGCGGACACACCGGGGAGCTGTTTTTT. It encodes CASSPLISGHTGELFF.

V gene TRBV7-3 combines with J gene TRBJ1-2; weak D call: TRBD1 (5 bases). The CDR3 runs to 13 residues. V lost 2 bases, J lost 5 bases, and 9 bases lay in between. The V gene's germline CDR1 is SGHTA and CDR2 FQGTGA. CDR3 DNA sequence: TGTGCCAGCAGCTTACTAGGGACTTATGGCTACACCTTC. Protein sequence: CASSLLGTYGYTF.

Here the CDR3 DNA reads TGTGCCAGCAGCGCAGAAGCGGGAGTCAGGGAGACCCAGTACTTC. Its protein product is CASSAEAGVRETQYF. The rearrangement links TRBV9 to TRBJ2-5, with 8 bases that match TRBD2. This CDR3 region has 15 residues. V trimming: 3 bases; J trimming: 5 bases; junction bases outside the gene matches: 9. The germline gives CDR1 SGDLS, CDR2 YYNGEE.

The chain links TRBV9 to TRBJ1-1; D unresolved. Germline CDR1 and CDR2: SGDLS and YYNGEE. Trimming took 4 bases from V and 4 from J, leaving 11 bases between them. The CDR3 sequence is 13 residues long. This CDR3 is CASSLDLGTEAFF. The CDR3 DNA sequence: TGTGCCAGCAGCTTGGACCTCGGCACTGAAGCTTTCTTT.

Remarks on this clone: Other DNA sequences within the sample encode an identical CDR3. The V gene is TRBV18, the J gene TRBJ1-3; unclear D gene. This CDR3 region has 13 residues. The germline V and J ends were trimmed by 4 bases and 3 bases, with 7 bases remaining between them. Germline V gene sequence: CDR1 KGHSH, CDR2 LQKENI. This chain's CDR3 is CASSQGGGNTIYF. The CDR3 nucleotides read TGTGCCAGCTCACAGGGAGGTGGAAACACCATATATTTT.

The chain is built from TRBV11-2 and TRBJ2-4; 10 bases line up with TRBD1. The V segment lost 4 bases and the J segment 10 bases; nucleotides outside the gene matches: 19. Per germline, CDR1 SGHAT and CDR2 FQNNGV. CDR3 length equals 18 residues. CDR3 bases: TGTGCCAGCAGCTCCCCCCCGGGACAGGGGACCCAACTAATAATTCAGTACTTC. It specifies CASSSPPGQGTQLIIQYF.